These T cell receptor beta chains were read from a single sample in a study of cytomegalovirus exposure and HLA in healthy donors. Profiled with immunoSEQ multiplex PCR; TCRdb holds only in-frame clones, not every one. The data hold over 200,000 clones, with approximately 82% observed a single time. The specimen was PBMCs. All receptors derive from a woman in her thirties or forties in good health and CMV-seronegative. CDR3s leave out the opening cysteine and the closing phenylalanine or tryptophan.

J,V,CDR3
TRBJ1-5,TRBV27,ASSLSRVGGNQPQH
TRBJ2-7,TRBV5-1,ASSLVTGGYSYEQY
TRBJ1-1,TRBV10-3,ATRQQNTEAF
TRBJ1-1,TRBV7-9,SSSLMTVDQAF
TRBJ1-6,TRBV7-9,ASSPGQGYNSPLH
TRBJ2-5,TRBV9,ASSPRAGGPGETQY
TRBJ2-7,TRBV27,ASSSPGTGREQY
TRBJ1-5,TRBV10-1,ASGTEGAAGNQPQH
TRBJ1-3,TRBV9,ASSLGWGGSGNTIY
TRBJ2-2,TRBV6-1,ASSENWTGVGELF
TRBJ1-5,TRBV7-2,ASSPTGINQPQH
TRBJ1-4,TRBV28,ASSLIQGLSTNEKLF
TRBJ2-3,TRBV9,ASSPLLAGDTDTQY
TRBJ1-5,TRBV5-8,ASLFQGNQPQH
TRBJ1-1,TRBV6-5,ASSYSGTGTEAF
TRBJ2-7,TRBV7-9,SSSSGQEQY
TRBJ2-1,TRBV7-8,ASSPRSYSNEQF
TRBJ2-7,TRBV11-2,ASSFGRGYFHYEQY
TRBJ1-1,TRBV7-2,ASSSTGTTLMGTEAF
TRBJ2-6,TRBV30,AWSPPRGTGGRSGANVLT
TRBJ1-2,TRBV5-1,ASSLGGQGNGYT
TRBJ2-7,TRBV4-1,ASSQGLAVNSYEQY
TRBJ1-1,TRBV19,ASSISGEAF
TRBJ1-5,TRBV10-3,AISESGGNQPQH
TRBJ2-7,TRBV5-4,ASGSGGAQPYEQY
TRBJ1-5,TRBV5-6,ASSLRRGRVNQPQH
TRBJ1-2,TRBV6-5,ASSYGGAAEEYGYT
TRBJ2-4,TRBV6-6,ASSYVVANIQY
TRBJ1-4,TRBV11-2,ASSLGGISGGEKLF
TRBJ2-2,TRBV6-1,ASSESRRQGGTGELF
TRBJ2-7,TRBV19,ANRQGAYEQY
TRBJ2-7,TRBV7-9,ASSLDTGRSYEQY
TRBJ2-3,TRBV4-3,ASSQDGGWRGGSTDTQY
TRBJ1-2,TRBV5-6,ASSHQGTSYGYT
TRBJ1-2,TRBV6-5,ASGTTPGYGYT
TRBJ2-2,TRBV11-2,ASSLVYWLAGVDTGELF
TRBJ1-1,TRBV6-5,ASRKQDHEGAF
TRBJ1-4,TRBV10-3,AISGQGEKLF
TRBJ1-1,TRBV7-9,ASSSYRGPRSNTEAF
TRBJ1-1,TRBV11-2,ASSLSGTGSVTEAF
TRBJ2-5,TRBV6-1,ASSKRGGGWETQY
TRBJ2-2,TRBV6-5,ASWPAGGNTGELF
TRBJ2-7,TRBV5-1,ASSSRSSGVSSEQY
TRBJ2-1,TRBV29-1,SVFTGDNEQF
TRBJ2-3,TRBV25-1,ASADSLTDTQY
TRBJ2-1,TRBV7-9,ASSLVARGEQF
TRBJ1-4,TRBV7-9,ASSLGGSANEKLF
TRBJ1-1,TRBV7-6,ASSSSGQGENTEAF
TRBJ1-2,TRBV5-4,ASSLNRAVNYGYT
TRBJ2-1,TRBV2,ASKGRGLYNEQF
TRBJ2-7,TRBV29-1,SGGQGYEQY
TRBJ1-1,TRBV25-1,ASSEYAGQGNTEAF
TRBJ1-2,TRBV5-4,ASSLDRGYT
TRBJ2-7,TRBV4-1,ASSQVPRVYEQY
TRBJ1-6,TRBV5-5,ASSKGQGRNSPLH
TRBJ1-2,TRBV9,ASSPQGQGNYGYT
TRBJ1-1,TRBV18,ASSPLLTENTEAF
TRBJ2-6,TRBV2,ASSGLGSGANVLT
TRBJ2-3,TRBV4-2,ASTQAGAGFLGNTDTQY